This T cell receptor beta chain was recovered during a study of T cell changes during pregnancy in multiple sclerosis. TCRdb's table, derived via immunoSEQ multiplex PCR, lists solely in-frame clones and lacks some. Of 16,000 or so clones listed, approximately 95% are singletons. V was clipped by 2 bases and J by 4 bases; unmatched bases: 3. Germline values: CDR1 MDHEN, CDR2 SYDVKM. The CDR3 runs 14 residues. The genes are TRBV28 and TRBJ1-2; 8 bases agree with TRBD1. The sequenced sample was peripheral blood, obtained in the third trimester of pregnancy. The sequence was collected from a female donor with multiple sclerosis, enrolled in a pregnancy study. The CDR3, as DNA: TGTGCCAGCAGTTTAAGGACAGGGATCTATGGCTACACCTTC. It encodes CASSLRTGIYGYTF.